These T cell receptor beta chains were read from a single sample in a study of T cells in Graves' hyperthyroidism and ophthalmopathy. TCRdb reprocessed the multiplex PCR reads with MiXCR, giving one entry per CDR3 protein. The data contain 400,000 to 500,000 distinct CDR3 sequences, around 15% of them singletons. Sequencing was done on a sample of blood. The origin of the receptors is a young woman with Graves' hyperthyroidism. Both conserved end residues are part of each CDR3. A D gene is named only where the DNA matches it firmly. A row's size may be missing; if present it is once, few, many or a size class.

j_call: TRBJ2-3
clone_size: many
v_call: TRBV3-1
d_call: .
cdr3_nt: TGTGCCAGCAGGGGGCAGGTAACAGATACGCAGTATTTT
cdr3_aa: CASRGQVTDTQYF

j_call: TRBJ1-2
clone_size: few
v_call: TRBV7-9
d_call: .
cdr3_nt: TGTGCCAGCAGCTTAGAAGGGGGAGTATATGGCTACACCTTC
cdr3_aa: CASSLEGGVYGYTF

j_call: TRBJ2-4
clone_size: many
v_call: TRBV7-2
d_call: .
cdr3_nt: TGTGCCAGCAGCTTAGACAGGGCCAAAAACATTCAGTACTTC
cdr3_aa: CASSLDRAKNIQYF

j_call: TRBJ1-5
clone_size: many
v_call: TRBV30
d_call: TRBD1
cdr3_nt: TGTGCCTGGAGCGAGGGACAGGGCAATCAGCCCCAGCATTTT
cdr3_aa: CAWSEGQGNQPQHF

j_call: TRBJ1-5
clone_size: many
v_call: TRBV30
d_call: TRBD1
cdr3_nt: TGTGCCTGGAGTGTGAGCACAGGGGGACAGCCCCAGCATTTT
cdr3_aa: CAWSVSTGGQPQHF

j_call: TRBJ2-3
clone_size: .
v_call: TRBV28
d_call: .
cdr3_nt: TGTGCCAGCAGTTCCGTAGGGGCGGTAAGCACAGATACGCAGTATTTT
cdr3_aa: CASSSVGAVSTDTQYF

j_call: TRBJ2-7
clone_size: many
v_call: TRBV12-3/TRBV12-4
d_call: .
cdr3_nt: TGTGCCAGCAGTTCCCACCAGACCTACGAGCAGTACTTC
cdr3_aa: CASSSHQTYEQYF

j_call: TRBJ2-1
clone_size: many
v_call: TRBV28
d_call: TRBD2
cdr3_nt: TGTGCCAGCAGTCTCGAGGGCGGACTAGCGAGGTCCTACAATGAGCAGTTCTTC
cdr3_aa: CASSLEGGLARSYNEQFF

j_call: TRBJ1-4
clone_size: .
v_call: TRBV28
d_call: TRBD1
cdr3_nt: TGTGCCAGCAGTTCGACAGGGGGCGATGAAAAACTGTTTTTT
cdr3_aa: CASSSTGGDEKLFF

j_call: TRBJ2-1
clone_size: many
v_call: TRBV29-1
d_call: .
cdr3_nt: TGCAGCGTTGAATCTGCAGGGGCCGCGTCATATGAGCAGTTCTTC
cdr3_aa: CSVESAGAASYEQFF

j_call: TRBJ2-5
clone_size: many
v_call: TRBV28
d_call: TRBD1
cdr3_nt: TGTGCCAGCAGTTCCGGGACAGGGGTCGAGGAGACCCAGTACTTC
cdr3_aa: CASSSGTGVEETQYF

j_call: TRBJ2-1
clone_size: .
v_call: TRBV6-1
d_call: TRBD2
cdr3_nt: TGTGCCAGCAGTCCTAGCGGACTCTCCTACAATGAGCAGTTCTTC
cdr3_aa: CASSPSGLSYNEQFF

j_call: TRBJ2-5
clone_size: many
v_call: TRBV10-3
d_call: .
cdr3_nt: TGTGCCATCAGTGAGGGACCTTCGGGGACCCAGTACTTC
cdr3_aa: CAISEGPSGTQYF

j_call: TRBJ1-5
clone_size: many
v_call: TRBV12-3/TRBV12-4
d_call: TRBD1
cdr3_nt: TGTGCCAGCAGTAACGGACAGGGGGCCCATCAGCCCCAGCATTTT
cdr3_aa: CASSNGQGAHQPQHF

j_call: TRBJ2-5
clone_size: .
v_call: TRBV4-3
d_call: .
cdr3_nt: TGCGCCAGCAGCCAAGGGGTGGGCAGCCACCAAGAGACCCAGTACTTC
cdr3_aa: CASSQGVGSHQETQYF

j_call: TRBJ2-7
clone_size: many
v_call: TRBV7-3
d_call: TRBD2
cdr3_nt: TGTGCCAGCAGCCCCGCCGCGGGAGGGACCTACGAGCAGTACTTC
cdr3_aa: CASSPAAGGTYEQYF

j_call: TRBJ2-2
clone_size: many
v_call: TRBV3-1
d_call: .
cdr3_nt: TGTGCCAGCAGCCCTCAGGGGGGCCCAACCGGGGAGCTGTTTTTT
cdr3_aa: CASSPQGGPTGELFF

j_call: TRBJ1-2
clone_size: .
v_call: TRBV15
d_call: .
cdr3_nt: TGTGCCACCAGCAGAGCTACTACAGGGTTTGACTATGGCTACACCTTC
cdr3_aa: CATSRATTGFDYGYTF

j_call: TRBJ1-6
clone_size: many
v_call: TRBV5-5
d_call: TRBD1
cdr3_nt: TGTGCCAGCAGCTTACAGGGGGCTATCTCACCCCTCCACTTT
cdr3_aa: CASSLQGAISPLHF

j_call: TRBJ2-7
clone_size: many
v_call: TRBV28
d_call: .
cdr3_nt: TGTGCCAGCAGTTTATCCGGCAGTACCTACGAGCAGTACTTC
cdr3_aa: CASSLSGSTYEQYF

j_call: TRBJ1-6
clone_size: .
v_call: TRBV20-1
d_call: .
cdr3_nt: TGCAGTGCTAGAGTAAGGGGTTCAGGGAACTCACCCCTCCACTTT
cdr3_aa: CSARVRGSGNSPLHF

j_call: TRBJ1-2
clone_size: many
v_call: TRBV18
d_call: .
cdr3_nt: TGTGCCAGCTCACCGGTGGCAGTTTCCTATGGCTACACCTTC
cdr3_aa: CASSPVAVSYGYTF

j_call: TRBJ2-7
clone_size: .
v_call: TRBV29-1
d_call: .
cdr3_nt: TGCAGCGTTGAGAGAGGGGGCTCCTACGAGCAGTACTTC
cdr3_aa: CSVERGGSYEQYF

j_call: TRBJ1-1
clone_size: many
v_call: TRBV6-1
d_call: .
cdr3_nt: TGTGCCAGCAGTGTGACAGACGAGAACACTGAAGCTTTCTTT
cdr3_aa: CASSVTDENTEAFF

j_call: TRBJ1-4
clone_size: .
v_call: TRBV9
d_call: TRBD1
cdr3_nt: TGTGCCAGCAGCTTTTCTCCTAAGGGACAGCGGGAAAAACTGTTTTTT
cdr3_aa: CASSFSPKGQREKLFF

j_call: TRBJ2-7
clone_size: .
v_call: TRBV6-5
d_call: TRBD2
cdr3_nt: TGTGCCAGCACAGAACCGGGACTAGGAACCTACGAGCAGTACTTC
cdr3_aa: CASTEPGLGTYEQYF

j_call: TRBJ2-2
clone_size: few
v_call: TRBV30
d_call: TRBD2
cdr3_nt: TGTGCCTGGAGTGGCGGACTAGCCGGGGAGCTGTTTTTT
cdr3_aa: CAWSGGLAGELFF

j_call: TRBJ2-7
clone_size: many
v_call: TRBV28
d_call: .
cdr3_nt: TGTGCCAGCAGTTTACTTCACAGGACCTACGAGCAGTACTTC
cdr3_aa: CASSLLHRTYEQYF

j_call: TRBJ1-2
clone_size: .
v_call: TRBV20-1
d_call: TRBD1
cdr3_nt: TGCAGTGCTAGGGGCACAGGGGGGAAGAGCTATGGCTACACCTTC
cdr3_aa: CSARGTGGKSYGYTF

j_call: TRBJ2-7
clone_size: .
v_call: TRBV7-2
d_call: .
cdr3_nt: TGTGCCAGCAGCTTAGGGGGGACCGCATCCGAGCAGTACTTC
cdr3_aa: CASSLGGTASEQYF

j_call: TRBJ1-1
clone_size: many
v_call: TRBV7-2
d_call: .
cdr3_nt: TGTGCCAGCAGCTTTTCGGGGGGAATTAACACTGAAGCTTTCTTT
cdr3_aa: CASSFSGGINTEAFF

j_call: TRBJ2-3
clone_size: many
v_call: TRBV7-8
d_call: .
cdr3_nt: TGTGCCAGCAGCGCGCTATCACTAGATACGCAGTATTTT
cdr3_aa: CASSALSLDTQYF

j_call: TRBJ1-1
clone_size: few
v_call: TRBV18
d_call: .
cdr3_nt: TGTGCCAGCTCACCACTTGAAGGCACTGAAGCTTTATTT
cdr3_aa: CASSPLEGTEALF

j_call: TRBJ2-5
clone_size: many
v_call: TRBV9
d_call: .
cdr3_nt: TGTGCCAGCAGCGTAGACGTAAAGCAAGAGACCCAGTACTTC
cdr3_aa: CASSVDVKQETQYF

j_call: TRBJ2-1
clone_size: many
v_call: TRBV3-1
d_call: .
cdr3_nt: TGTGCCAGCAGCCAAGACGGTAATAGCGACGTATACAATGAGCAGTTCTTC
cdr3_aa: CASSQDGNSDVYNEQFF

j_call: TRBJ2-2
clone_size: .
v_call: TRBV7-2
d_call: TRBD2
cdr3_nt: TGTGCCAGCAGCTTAGCCCCCCCTTTAAGACTAGCGAGAAACACCGGGGAGCTGTTTTTT
cdr3_aa: CASSLAPPLRLARNTGELFF

j_call: TRBJ2-1
clone_size: many
v_call: TRBV5-6
d_call: .
cdr3_nt: TGTGCCAGCAGCTTGGATCCTGGAATCAATGAGCAGTTCTTC
cdr3_aa: CASSLDPGINEQFF

j_call: TRBJ1-2
clone_size: .
v_call: TRBV28
d_call: .
cdr3_nt: TGTGCCAGCAGTCCGCCACAGGCGACCTATGGCTACACCTTC
cdr3_aa: CASSPPQATYGYTF

j_call: TRBJ1-3
clone_size: .
v_call: TRBV28
d_call: .
cdr3_nt: TGTGCCAGCAGTTTAAACGGCGGACCCTCTGGAAACACCATATATTTT
cdr3_aa: CASSLNGGPSGNTIYF

j_call: TRBJ2-7
clone_size: .
v_call: TRBV28
d_call: TRBD1
cdr3_nt: TGTGCCAGCAGTTATACCTCGGGACAGGGCAACGAGCAGTACTTC
cdr3_aa: CASSYTSGQGNEQYF

j_call: TRBJ1-2
clone_size: .
v_call: TRBV12-5
d_call: TRBD1
cdr3_nt: TGTGCTAGTGGTCTCCGACAGGGGGGGGACTATGGCTACACCTTC
cdr3_aa: CASGLRQGGDYGYTF

j_call: TRBJ2-5
clone_size: few
v_call: TRBV3-2
d_call: .
cdr3_nt: TGTGCCAGCAGCCAAGATGGGGACAGGGGGCAAGAGACCCAGTACTTC
cdr3_aa: CASSQDGDRGQETQYF

j_call: TRBJ2-7
clone_size: many
v_call: TRBV20-1
d_call: .
cdr3_nt: TGCAGTGCTAGAGTCACAAGTTACGAGCAGTACTTC
cdr3_aa: CSARVTSYEQYF

j_call: TRBJ1-1
clone_size: many
v_call: TRBV12-3/TRBV12-4
d_call: TRBD1
cdr3_nt: TGTGCCAGCAGTCATTCGACAGGGAAGTCCACTGAAGCTTTCTTT
cdr3_aa: CASSHSTGKSTEAFF

j_call: TRBJ1-1
clone_size: .
v_call: TRBV5-1
d_call: TRBD1
cdr3_nt: TGTGCCAGCGGACAGCAGACAGGGTTGGACACTGAAGCTTTCTTT
cdr3_aa: CASGQQTGLDTEAFF

j_call: TRBJ2-1
clone_size: many
v_call: TRBV20-1
d_call: TRBD2
cdr3_nt: TGCAGTGCTAGAGACCTTAGTTTCGGGACTATCAATGAGCAGTTCTTC
cdr3_aa: CSARDLSFGTINEQFF

j_call: TRBJ2-3
clone_size: many
v_call: TRBV20-1
d_call: .
cdr3_nt: TGCAGTGCTAAGACTAGTGTCGGCACAGATACGCAGTATTTT
cdr3_aa: CSAKTSVGTDTQYF

j_call: TRBJ1-5
clone_size: many
v_call: TRBV27
d_call: .
cdr3_nt: TGTGCCAGCAGTCCCGGACAGTTTAATCAGCCCCAGCATTTT
cdr3_aa: CASSPGQFNQPQHF

j_call: TRBJ2-7
clone_size: .
v_call: TRBV28
d_call: TRBD1
cdr3_nt: TGTGCCAGCAGTTATCCGGGACAGGGGACCTACAATGAGCAGTACTTC
cdr3_aa: CASSYPGQGTYNEQYF

j_call: TRBJ1-5
clone_size: few
v_call: TRBV18
d_call: .
cdr3_nt: TGTGCCAGCTCACTTGGGACGTCCTATAATCAGCCCCAGCATTTT
cdr3_aa: CASSLGTSYNQPQHF

j_call: TRBJ1-4
clone_size: .
v_call: TRBV27
d_call: .
cdr3_nt: TGTGCCAGCAGTGGGGGAACTAATGAAAAACTGTTTTTT
cdr3_aa: CASSGGTNEKLFF